This T cell receptor beta chain was identified in a study of T cell responses to AZD1222 COVID-19 vaccine. This clone was seen a few times. The table came from immunoSEQ multiplex PCR; TCRdb's copy has only in-frame clones and leaves some out. The sample has around 99,000 clones; under 95% are singletons. Germline lookup yields CDR1 LNHNV and CDR2 YYDKDF (reference sequence). V was clipped by 1 base and J by 7 bases, with 17 bases between them. This CDR3 comprises 15 residues. The receptor's source is an adult in good health. The chain has TRBV15 and TRBJ2-7; TRBD1 is a possible D gene (5 bases). Sequencing used peripheral blood, obtained on day 0 of AZD1222 vaccination. The CDR3 protein is CATSRAEDTSEEQYF. As DNA, the CDR3 is TGTGCCACCAGCAGAGCCGAGGACACGTCTGAAGAGCAGTACTTC.